This note documents a single T cell receptor (beta chain) sequence. A multiplex PCR was run with 60 Vbeta primers and 13 Jbeta primers. Repertoires were generated with immunoSEQ multiplex PCR, while TCRdb's copy carries only in-frame clones and drops some. The data show some 150,000 clones, with around nine tenths seen just once and 0.65% to 0.9% held by the top ten. Trimming cost V 5 bases and J 7 bases, with 15 bases left between them. Germline assignment: CDR1 SSHAT and CDR2 FNYEAQ (reference sequence). The CDR3 is made up of 14 amino acids. This entry is derived from a study of cytomegalovirus exposure and HLA in healthy donors.

The J gene is TRBJ1-3, the V gene TRBV7-7, with a tentative D call TRBD1 (6 bases). The clonotype comes from a woman in her twenties or thirties in good health and CMV-seronegative. Material for sequencing was PBMCs. The CDR3 DNA sequence: TGTGCCAGCAGCCCCCTCGGGACACCGAACACCATATATTTT. It codes for CASSPLGTPNTIYF.